Listed below are T cell receptor beta chains from one sample, sequenced in a study of cytomegalovirus exposure and HLA in healthy donors. Sequenced by immunoSEQ multiplex PCR; TCRdb stores in-frame clones only, minus some. Of some 120,000 clones listed, over 60% are singletons. Material: PBMCs. The receptor set was obtained from a human donor in good health. CDR3s include the opening cysteine and the closing phenylalanine or tryptophan. A D gene is named only where the DNA matches it firmly. Expanded clones get a size class; other rows say once, few or many, or leave the size out.

.	TRBV4-2	TRBJ1-2	.	CASSSDTYGYTF	TGTGCCAGCAGCTCGGACACCTATGGCTACACCTTC
.	TRBV28	TRBJ2-1	.	CASTAPGGPSEQFF	TGTGCCAGCACCGCCCCGGGGGGCCCTTCCGAGCAGTTCTTC
.	TRBV6-6	TRBJ1-5	TRBD1	CASSQTGTANQPQHF	TGTGCCAGCAGTCAGACCGGGACAGCTAATCAGCCCCAGCATTTT
.	TRBV5-1	TRBJ1-4	.	CASSLGGANEKLFF	TGCGCCAGCAGCTTGGGGGGGGCTAATGAAAAACTGTTTTTT
.	TRBV6-1	TRBJ1-5	.	CASSEQSTGNQPQHF	TGTGCCAGCAGTGAACAAAGTACTGGCAATCAGCCCCAGCATTTT
.	TRBV5-1	TRBJ2-1	TRBD2	CASSLGLAGGRRASEDEQFF	TGCGCCAGCAGCCTAGGACTAGCGGGGGGGCGTCGGGCATCTGAAGATGAGCAGTTCTTC
few	TRBV2	TRBJ2-6	TRBD1	CASRAGGVISGANVLTF	TGTGCCAGCAGAGCAGGGGGTGTTATATCTGGGGCCAACGTCCTGACTTTC
once	TRBV28	TRBJ1-1	.	CASTTPMSEAFF	TGTGCCAGCACCACTCCGATGAGTGAAGCTTTCTTT
.	TRBV28	TRBJ2-7	TRBD2	CASTSGPQYEQYF	TGTGCGTCCACTAGCGGGCCGCAATACGAGCAGTACTTC
.	TRBV28	TRBJ2-7	.	CASSFARGFDEQYF	TGTGCCAGCAGTTTTGCACGGGGTTTCGACGAGCAGTACTTC
.	TRBV7-9	TRBJ1-5	.	CASSRQSNQPQHF	TGTGCCAGCAGCCGACAATCCAATCAGCCCCAGCATTTT
once	TRBV7-8	TRBJ2-5	TRBD2	CASSPPGGRETQYF	TGTGCCAGCAGCCCGCCGGGGGGGCGTGAGACCCAGTACTTC
.	TRBV5-1	TRBJ1-2	.	CASSSGGANYGYTF	TGCGCCAGCAGCTCTGGAGGGGCTAACTATGGCTACACCTTC
.	TRBV18	TRBJ1-4	.	CASSQGRMLNEKLFF	TGCGCCAGCTCCCAGGGCCGTATGCTCAATGAAAAACTGTTTTTT
.	TRBV19	TRBJ2-7	.	CASSMGRGGWTYEQYF	TGTGCCAGTAGTATGGGAAGGGGGGGCTGGACCTACGAGCAGTACTTC
.	TRBV25-1	TRBJ1-1	.	CASSEYFQSGVNTEAFF	TGTGCCAGCAGTGAATATTTCCAATCAGGGGTGAACACTGAAGCTTTCTTT
few	TRBV5-1	TRBJ1-3	.	CASSLGSSGNTIYF	TGCGCCAGCAGCCTGGGCAGCTCTGGAAACACCATATATTTT
.	TRBV19	TRBJ1-2	TRBD1	CASSSRQGGDGYTF	TGTGCCAGTAGTTCTCGACAGGGGGGTGATGGCTACACCTTC